Below are 27 T cell receptor beta chains sequenced from a single sample in a study of PD-1 blockade in classical Hodgkin lymphoma (dated by TCRdb to 2020 to 2021). Receptors were amplified or captured by the immunoSEQ multiplex PCR assay. TCRdb limited this immuneACCESS table to in-frame rearrangements with V and J called. A share of clones is missing; checked studies link under half to unresolved V genes, and the rest is unexplained. Within this sample are about 12,000 clones, with roughly three quarters of them counted one time only. The biggest ten clones account for 1.6% of the sample. Taken with the paper, the label for time point translates to: cycle 1 day 1 (C1D1), immediately before nivolumab initiation. Every trial patient had relapsed following autologous stem cell transplantation, and prior brentuximab vedotin exposure was what differed among cohorts A, B and C. CD4+ T cells were purified from thawed PBMCs by magnetic negative selection with a Miltenyi CD4+ T cell isolation kit.

The sample here was CD4+ T cells from blood, taken at baseline. These receptors all stem from a human donor with classical Hodgkin lymphoma.

This clone was observed a handful of times. The rearrangement joins TRBV5-1 to TRBJ2-7; the D gene could be TRBD1 or TRBD2 (5 bases each). The CDR3 extends over 14 amino acids. CDR1 SGHRS and CDR2 YFSETQ come from the germline V gene. V gave up 0 bases and J gave up 0 bases, with 7 bases separating them. As DNA, the CDR3 is TGCGCCAGCAGCTTGGCCGGGACCTCCTACGAGCAGTACTTC. Amino acid sequence: CASSLAGTSYEQYF.

The rearrangement links TRBV7-3 to TRBJ1-2, with a possible D match to TRBD1 (6 bases). V was clipped by 5 bases and J by 5 bases, with 15 bases between them. This CDR3 has 14 amino acids. Germline V CDR1 and CDR2: SGHTA, FQGTGA. CDR3 in amino acids: CASSPSTTGYGYTF. The CDR3 region has the DNA TGTGCCAGCAGCCCGAGTACTACAGGGTATGGCTACACCTTC.

This clone was seen only a few times. CDR3 sequence reads: CASRLQGQENSPLHF. Written as DNA, the CDR3 is TGTGCCAGCAGGTTGCAGGGGCAAGAAAATTCACCCCTCCACTTT. The chain employs TRBV6-1 and TRBJ1-6, with D maybe TRBD1 (6 bases). CDR1 is MNHNS and CDR2 is SASEGT in the germline V gene. Deletions cut 6 bases from V and 7 bases from J, with 16 bases between. The CDR3 runs 15 residues.

This sequence joins TRBV5-1 and TRBJ2-3; 9 nucleotides agree with TRBD1. Germline V CDR1 and CDR2: SGHRS, YFSETQ. The CDR3 is 15 residues long. V lost 3 bases, J lost 5 bases, and 7 bases stayed unmatched. The CDR3 reads CASSSLGQGVDTQYF. CDR3 nucleotides: TGCGCCAGCAGCTCTCTGGGACAGGGTGTAGATACGCAGTATTTT.

The V and J genes are TRBV7-2 and TRBJ2-7; unclear D gene. Germline lookup yields CDR1 SGHTA and CDR2 FQGNSA. Trimming pared 5 bases from V and 0 bases from J, leaving 11 bases between. The CDR3 totals 14 residues. The CDR3, as DNA: TGTGCCAGCAGCGTACAGAGTTACTCCTACGAGCAGTACTTC. The encoded protein is CASSVQSYSYEQYF. The variable domain in full, with the rest retrieved from reference TRBV7-2 and TRBJ2-7, is GAGVSQSPSNKVTEKGKDVELRCDPISGHTALYWYRQSLGQGLEFLIYFQGNSAPDKSGLPSDRFSAERTGGSVSTLTIQRTQQEDSAVYLCASSVQSYSYEQYFGPGTRLTVT.

The J gene is TRBJ1-3, the V gene TRBV5-1; no firm D call. CDR1 SGHRS and CDR2 YFSETQ come from the germline V gene. The ends were cut back, 6 bases at V and 2 bases at J, with 9 bases in the middle. CDR3 length equals 13 residues. The CDR3 spells CASKHSPGNTIYF. Written as DNA, the CDR3 is TGCGCCAGCAAGCACAGTCCTGGAAACACCATATATTTT.

The CDR3 region has the DNA TGTGCCAGCAGTTGGGACGGGATGAACACCGGGGAGCTGTTTTTT. This translates into CASSWDGMNTGELFF. The chain couples TRBV6-5 to TRBJ2-2; the D call may be TRBD1 or TRBD2 (5 bases each). Germline V gives CDR1 MNHEY, CDR2 SVGAGI. V was pared by 4 bases and J by 1 base, with 10 bases between. The CDR3 extends over 15 amino acids.

This CDR3 reads CASSVRWESYEQYF. The DNA for the CDR3 is TGTGCCAGCAGCGTTAGGTGGGAGAGCTACGAGCAGTACTTC. The genes are TRBV9 and TRBJ2-7, with a weak D call TRBD2 (5 bases). CDR1 and CDR2 from the germline V gene are SGDLS and YYNGEE. The CDR3 totals 14 residues. Trimming took 2 bases from V and 3 from J, leaving 12 bases between them.

The rearrangement links TRBV10-2 to TRBJ2-3, with 10 bases fitting TRBD2. Per the germline V gene, CDR1 is WSHSY and CDR2 is SAAADI. V dropped 0 bases and J dropped 5; count of bases not matched to a gene: 8. The CDR3 loop spans 17 amino acids. The CDR3 sequence is CASSESYSGGSGDTQYF. The CDR3 coding sequence is TGCGCCAGCAGTGAGTCTTATAGCGGGGGGTCTGGAGATACGCAGTATTTT.

The chain recombines TRBV2 with TRBJ2-2, with D hard to call. This CDR3 has 14 residues. Germline V gene lookup returns CDR1 SNHLY and CDR2 FYNNEI. V lost 8 bases and J 6 bases, leaving 16 bases between the germline ends. The CDR3 DNA follows: TGTGCCAGCTTAGTGCCAGGCCCCTCCGGGGAGCTGTTTTTT. This gives the protein CASLVPGPSGELFF.

This clone was seen a handful of times. The gene calls are TRBV7-2 and TRBJ2-5; D not certain. CDR1 and CDR2 from the germline V gene are SGHTA and FQGNSA. V was trimmed by 0 bases and J by 5 bases, leaving 13 bases between them. This CDR3 has 15 residues. The DNA for the CDR3 is TGTGCCAGCAGCTTAGCGTTGTTGCCCTTTGAGACCCAGTACTTC. As protein: CASSLALLPFETQYF.

The chain is built from TRBV30 and TRBJ1-6; D is unresolved. The CDR3 has 15 amino acids. V lost 3 bases to trimming and J lost 1 base, with 10 bases between them. CDR1 is GTSNPN, CDR2 SVGIG, per germline (reference sequence). CDR3 protein: CAWSEGGSYNSPLHF. CDR3 bases: TGTGCCTGGAGCGAGGGAGGGTCCTATAATTCACCCCTCCACTTT.

The rearrangement joins TRBV4-3 to TRBJ1-2; 7 nucleotides match TRBD1. V lost 2 bases and J lost 4; bases outside the gene matches: 10. The V gene's germline CDR1 is LGHNA and CDR2 YSLEER. The CDR3 loop spans 16 amino acids. The CDR3 DNA reads TGCGCCAGCAGCCAACTCCGGGACAGCCTCATCTATGGCTACACCTTC. Translating gives CASSQLRDSLIYGYTF.

A single count supports this clone. The rearrangement joins TRBV2 to TRBJ2-5, with D perhaps TRBD1 (5 bases). The CDR3 runs 13 residues. From germline, CDR1 is SNHLY and CDR2 FYNNEI. V lost 6 bases and J lost 5, with 13 bases in between. The CDR3 nucleotides read TGTGCCAGCAGCAACAGGTTCCGGGAGACCCAGTACTTC. It is translated as CASSNRFRETQYF.

This clone was seen once. The V gene is TRBV18, the J gene TRBJ1-4; the D is unclear. Between the trimmed V and J ends, which lost 3 bases and 4 bases, there was a span of 9 bases. Germline V gene data show CDR1 as KGHSH and CDR2 as LQKENI. The CDR3 contains 14 residues. DNA for the CDR3: TGTGCCAGCTCACCGCAAGGGTTTAATGAAAAACTGTTTTTT. Translation: CASSPQGFNEKLFF.

V gene TRBV6-5 combines with J gene TRBJ2-7; TRBD2 might be the D (5 bases). The V and J ends lost 2 bases and 6 bases respectively, with 8 bases between them. The CDR3 contains 12 residues. CDR1 is MNHEY and CDR2 is SVGAGI in the germline V gene. The CDR3 sequence is CASSYPGSEQYF. Written as DNA, the CDR3 is TGTGCCAGCAGTTACCCGGGGTCCGAGCAGTACTTC.

The chain joins TRBV9 to TRBJ2-7; TRBD1 or TRBD2 may be the D gene (5 bases each). The germline CDR1 and CDR2 sequences are SGDLS and YYNGEE. The V gene lost 1 base and the J gene lost 4 bases, with 15 bases spanning the gap. The CDR3 totals 15 residues. CDR3 nucleotides: TGTGCCAGCAGCGTACGCCGGGGCCGCCTTTACGAGCAGTACTTC. It codes for CASSVRRGRLYEQYF.

The chain carries TRBV5-1 and TRBJ2-7; 9 bases match TRBD1. CDR3 length: 14 amino acids. V was clipped by 3 bases and J by 6 bases; unmatched bases: 7. Per the germline V gene, CDR1 is SGHRS and CDR2 is YFSETQ. The DNA of the CDR3 is TGCGCCAGCAGCTCTCGGGACAGGGTTACCGAGCAGTACTTC. This encodes CASSSRDRVTEQYF.

The chain carries TRBV9 and TRBJ2-7; 10 nucleotides align to TRBD2. From germline, CDR1 is SGDLS and CDR2 YYNGEE. V was clipped by 2 bases and J by 7 bases; unmatched bases: 6. The CDR3 is made up of 14 amino acids. The CDR3 DNA reads as TGTGCCAGCAGCGTGAGCGGGGGGGCCCGGGAGCAGTACTTC. The encoded protein is CASSVSGGAREQYF.

This clone was detected only once. The chain links TRBV5-4 to TRBJ2-5; D might be TRBD1 (6 bases). The CDR3 sequence is 14 residues long. Trimming took off 4 bases at V and 0 bases at J, with 10 bases between the two ends. Germline V lookup: CDR1 SGHNT, CDR2 YYREEE (reference sequence). The DNA of the CDR3 is TGTGCCAGCAGCACTGGACAGTACCAAGAGACCCAGTACTTC. It yields the protein CASSTGQYQETQYF.

This clone was seen only once. This chain uses TRBV5-5 with TRBJ1-6; tentatively, D is TRBD1 (6 bases). This CDR3 comprises 14 residues. CDR1 and CDR2 (germline): SGHKS, YYEKEE (reference sequence). The V and J ends lost 3 bases and 10 bases respectively, with 14 bases between them. Written as DNA, the CDR3 is TGTGCCAGCAGCTGGGGGCGGGGCCTCTCACCCCTCCACTTT. This sequence encodes CASSWGRGLSPLHF.

The gene calls are TRBV5-1 and TRBJ2-1, with D maybe TRBD2 (6 bases). V was clipped by 4 bases and J by 7 bases, with 18 bases between them. The V gene's germline CDR1 is SGHRS and CDR2 YFSETQ. This CDR3 contains 15 residues. CDR3 nucleotides: TGCGCCAGCAGCATCCACCTAGGTGGGGGGAATGAGCAGTTCTTC. Amino acids: CASSIHLGGGNEQFF.

The V and J genes are TRBV5-1 and TRBJ2-5; TRBD2 agrees at 15 bases. CDR3 length: 22 residues. Germline V CDR1 and CDR2: SGHRS, YFSETQ. The J segment lost 2 bases and the V segment lost 1 base, leaving 18 bases of the junction unmatched. The CDR3 nucleotides are TGCGCCAGCAGCTTGACTGGGACTAGCGGGGGGCCACTGCCGCCGACTCAAGAGACCCAGTACTTC. Its translation is CASSLTGTSGGPLPPTQETQYF.

The genes are TRBV2 and TRBJ1-2; D may be TRBD1 (6 bases). The CDR3 consists of 13 residues. CDR1 and CDR2 (germline): SNHLY, FYNNEI. The V and J ends lost 2 bases and 6 bases respectively, with 10 bases between them. The CDR3 DNA is TGTGCCAGCAGTGAACGGCAGGGGAATGGCTACACCTTC. Protein: CASSERQGNGYTF.

The chain uses TRBV29-1 and TRBJ1-2; 10 nucleotides match TRBD1. Losses at the gene ends were 6 bases for V and 6 bases for J; bases not matched to a gene: 1. This CDR3 is 11 amino acids long. Germline V gene sequence: CDR1 SQVTM, CDR2 ANQGSEA. The CDR3 DNA reads as TGCAGCGTCGACAGGGGGCATGGCTACACCTTC. Its translation: CSVDRGHGYTF.

A remark on this clone: An end of the junction does not agree with germline; a read error may underlie this. The V gene is TRBV7-7, the J gene TRBJ2-5; no firm D call. The CDR3 loop spans 15 amino acids. Germline V gene sequence: CDR1 SSHAT, CDR2 FNYEAQ (reference sequence). The DNA of the CDR3 is TGTGCTAGCAGCTTACATCCGGGCTCTCAAGAGACCCAGTACTTC. Protein product: CASSLHPGSQETQYF.

The gene calls are TRBV6-4 and TRBJ2-7; D unresolved. Germline V gene sequence: CDR1 MRHNA, CDR2 SNTAGT. The CDR3 is 16 amino acids. V lost 6 bases and J lost 0, with 18 bases in between. The CDR3 DNA follows: TGTGCCAGCAGACCCCCTCCCCGACCCTCCTCCTACGAGCAGTACTTC. Translation: CASRPPPRPSSYEQYF.